This T cell receptor beta chain was captured in a study of molecular identifiers for immune sequencing clone quantification. Points from the study as a whole: Clonotypes topping 20 RNA copies carried over 98% of effector molecules but under 1% of naive ones.

Between 20,000 and 1,000,000 sorted cells, with 10%, 30% or 50% RNA, yielded naive CD8 libraries. Each CDR3 protein gets one entry after TCRdb re-called the PCR reads with MiXCR. The table includes nearly 650,000 distinct CDR3 sequences, about 25% detected once. Details on this clonotype: What it binds is not known.

The CDR3 extends over 12 amino acids. V lost 7 bases, J lost 0 bases, and 9 bases lay in between. CDR1 and CDR2 from the germline V gene are GTSNPN and SVGIG (reference sequence). The chain combines TRBV30 with TRBJ1-1; D is uncertain. Sequenced material: naive CD8+ T cells from blood, with Jurkat cell RNA spiked in. Described subset: FACS-sorted CD8+CD4-CCR7+CD45RA+ naive T cells. The origin of this receptor is a human donor in good health. Some libraries in this study had Jurkat cell RNA spiked in. The CDR3 sequence is CALGDLNTEAFF. In DNA form, the CDR3 reads TGTGCCTTGGGTGATTTGAACACTGAAGCTTTCTTT.